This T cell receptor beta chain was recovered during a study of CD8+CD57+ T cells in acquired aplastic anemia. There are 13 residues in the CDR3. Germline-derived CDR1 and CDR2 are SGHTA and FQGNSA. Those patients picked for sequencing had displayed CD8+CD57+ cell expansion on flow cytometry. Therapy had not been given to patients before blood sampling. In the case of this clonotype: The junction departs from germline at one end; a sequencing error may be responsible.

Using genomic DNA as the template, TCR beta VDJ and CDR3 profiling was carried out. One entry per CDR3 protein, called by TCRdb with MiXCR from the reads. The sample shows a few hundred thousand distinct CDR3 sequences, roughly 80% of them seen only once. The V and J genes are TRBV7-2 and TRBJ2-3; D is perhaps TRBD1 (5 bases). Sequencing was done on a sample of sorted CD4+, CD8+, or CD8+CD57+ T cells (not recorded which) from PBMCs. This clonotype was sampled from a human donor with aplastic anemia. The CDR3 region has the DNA TGTGCCAGCAGCTTAGGGGGCGCAGCTGATCCGCATTTT. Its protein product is CASSLGGAADPHF.